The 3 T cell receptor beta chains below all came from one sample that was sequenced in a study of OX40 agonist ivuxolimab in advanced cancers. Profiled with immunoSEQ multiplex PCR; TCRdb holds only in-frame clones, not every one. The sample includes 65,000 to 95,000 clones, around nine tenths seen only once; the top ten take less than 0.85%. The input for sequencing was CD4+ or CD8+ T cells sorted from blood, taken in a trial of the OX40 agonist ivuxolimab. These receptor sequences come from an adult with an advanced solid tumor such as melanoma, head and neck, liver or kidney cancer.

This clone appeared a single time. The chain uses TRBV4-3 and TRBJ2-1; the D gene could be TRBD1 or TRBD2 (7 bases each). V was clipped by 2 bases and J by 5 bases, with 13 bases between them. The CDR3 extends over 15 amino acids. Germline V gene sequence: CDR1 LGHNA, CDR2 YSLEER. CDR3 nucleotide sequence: TGCGCCAGCAGCCAACAGGGGGGGTCGAACAATGAGCAGTTCTTC. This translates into CASSQQGGSNNEQFF.

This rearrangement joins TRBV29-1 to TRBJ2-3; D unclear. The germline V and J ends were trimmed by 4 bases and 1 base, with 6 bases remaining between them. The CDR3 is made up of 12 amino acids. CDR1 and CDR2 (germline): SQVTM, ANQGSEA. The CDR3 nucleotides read TGCAGCGTTGTACGAGGCACAGATACGCAGTATTTT. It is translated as CSVVRGTDTQYF.

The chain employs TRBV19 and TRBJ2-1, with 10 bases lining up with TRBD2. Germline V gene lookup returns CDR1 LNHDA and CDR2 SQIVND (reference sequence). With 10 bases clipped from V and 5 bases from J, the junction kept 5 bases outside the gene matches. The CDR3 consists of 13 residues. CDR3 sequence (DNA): TGTGCCACCGGGACTAGCGTTAACAATGAGCAGTTCTTC. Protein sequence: CATGTSVNNEQFF.